What follows is one T cell receptor beta chain and its context. Its antigen remains unidentified. At one boundary the junction diverges from the germline segment, which might be a read error. This specimen belongs to a study of vaccination and CD4 T cells after COVID-19 (dated by TCRdb to about 2022). Concerning the study at large: SARS-CoV-2 positivity had been established in the convalescent patients by nasal swab PCR, and mild disease was recorded in about 9 of these patients and severe disease in one. In the convalescent cohort there were six males and four females, among whom were two Hispanic individuals, seven Caucasians, two Asians and one multiracial person. Two doses of either the Pfizer-BioNTech BNT162b2 vaccine (n=8) or the Moderna mRNA-1273 vaccine (n=2) were administered to participants. Post-COVID blood samples were collected from convalescent patients a median of roughly 100 days after diagnosis, with a range of about 30 to 180 days. The time from the second vaccine dose to post-vaccine blood sampling had a median of roughly 72 days and ranged from about 12 to 241 days. Overlapping spike peptide pools from SARS-CoV-2 and from the common cold coronaviruses HCoV-NL63, HCoV-OC43 and HCoV-229E were used as culture stimuli. Control cultures received a CEFX viral epitope pool as the positive control, an HIV-1 Nef peptide pool as the negative control, or no peptide. The spike-specific CD4+ TCR repertoire was compared before and after mRNA vaccination in approximately 9 COVID-19 convalescent patients and a few infection-naive healthy vaccine recipients. Here is what the overall study found, with its caveats: Of the vaccine-specific clones in convalescent patients, 304 of 307, or nearly all, reacted only to SARS-CoV-2 spike and did not cross-react with common cold coronaviruses. In convalescent patients, a median around 90% of post-vaccine SARS-CoV-2-reactive clones were detected only after vaccination, and vaccine-specific priming was suggested by this finding. Relatively few convalescent patients were included in the study, and early timepoints after natural infection were not analyzed. Although the median number of SARS-CoV-2-reactive clonotypes went up from fewer than 25 after infection to 38 after vaccination, the increase was not significant.

The library came from PCR. TCR sequencing of DNA from cultured CD4+ T cells used the Oncomine TCR Beta short-read assay at the Johns Hopkins FTIC core. Genomic DNA was extracted from the cultured CD4+ T cells with the QIAamp micro DNA kit. The Oncomine TCR Beta libraries from cultured CD4+ T cells were pooled using unique dual indexes and then sequenced on an Illumina iSeq 100. The authors processed their data as follows. Non-productive sequences were removed, and CDR3s not starting with C, not ending with F or W, or shorter than 7 amino acids were discarded. Antigen-specific clonotypes were identified with the MANAFEST web application by comparing peptide-stimulated wells with reference and other culture wells. An FDR below 0.05, an odds ratio above 5, and a productive frequency above 0.1% in at least two of three replicate wells were required for clones to be considered positive. A clonotype was classed as cross-reactive if the clonotype showed significant expansion both in SARS-CoV-2 spike wells and in at least one common cold coronavirus spike condition. CDR3 homology was assessed with Levenshtein distances (stringdist) and unrooted phylogenetic trees (ape) in R version 3.6.1. TCRdb reworked the public reads: Q25 trimming with fastp, MiXCR clone assembly, productive beta chains retained. Each CDR3 protein gets just one entry, which takes the most common genes and DNA from the rows behind it. V and J calls and clone size were set by TCRdb, not the authors. The sample records 9,500 to 10,000 distinct CDR3 sequences, 50% to 65% of which are singletons. The ten largest clones capture around 39% of the sample.

The treatment or condition label on this specimen signifies: roughly 10-day PBMC culture with coronavirus spike peptide pools or control peptides (ViraFEST assay). The ViraFEST assay was used in the study, in which antigen-specific T cells were expanded with peptide pools and expanded clonotypes were subsequently identified by TCR sequencing. The convalescent patients' positive SARS-CoV-2 PCR tests fell between March and December 2020, which was before the Alpha, Beta and Delta variants emerged in the United States. PBMCs were cultured at a few million per well in IMDM supplemented with roughly 5% human AB serum and about 9.5 IU/ml IL-2, with about 11 ug/ml peptide pools added. On days 3 and 7, half of the culture medium was replaced with fresh IL-2-containing medium. After around 10 days of culture, CD4+ T cells were isolated by negative selection with the EasySep CD4+ T cell isolation kit. Ficoll-Paque Plus gradient centrifugation was used to isolate PBMCs from whole blood, and the isolated PBMCs were then either used fresh or cryopreserved at -140C. Culture conditions were generally each tested in triplicate wells.

The sequenced sample consisted of CD4+ T cells from blood, cultured in vitro. This clonotype was sampled from a human donor who had recovered from COVID-19.

The CDR3 reads as follows: CASSLASLAGGQTQHF. The DNA sequence follows: TGTGCCAGCAGCTTAGCCTCTCTAGCGGGGGGACAGACCCAGCACTTC. The rearranged segments are TRBV7-9 and TRBJ2-5; 11 bases in between match TRBD2. According to the germline V gene (reference sequence), CDR1 reads SEHNR and CDR2 reads FQNEAQ. Measured from the cysteine to the phenylalanine, the CDR3 is 16 residues long. The CDR3 DNA has 48 bases and is translated from base 1.